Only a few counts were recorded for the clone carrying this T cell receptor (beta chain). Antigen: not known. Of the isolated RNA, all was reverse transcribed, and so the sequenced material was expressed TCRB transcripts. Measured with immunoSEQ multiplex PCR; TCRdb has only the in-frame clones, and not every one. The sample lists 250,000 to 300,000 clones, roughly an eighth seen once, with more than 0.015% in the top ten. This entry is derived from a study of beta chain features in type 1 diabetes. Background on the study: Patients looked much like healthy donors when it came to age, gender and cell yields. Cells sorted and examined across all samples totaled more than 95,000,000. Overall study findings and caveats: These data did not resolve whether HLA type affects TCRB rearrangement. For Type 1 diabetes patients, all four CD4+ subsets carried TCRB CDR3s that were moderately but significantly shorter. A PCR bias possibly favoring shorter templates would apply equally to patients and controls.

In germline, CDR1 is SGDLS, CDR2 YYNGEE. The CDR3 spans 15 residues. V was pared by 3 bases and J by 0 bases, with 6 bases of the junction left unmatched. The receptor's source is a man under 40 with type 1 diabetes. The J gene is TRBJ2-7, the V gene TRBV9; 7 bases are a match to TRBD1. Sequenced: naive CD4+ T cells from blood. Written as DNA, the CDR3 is TGTGCCAGCAGCGGTCCGGGACAGTACTCCTACGAGCAGTACTTC. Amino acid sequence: CASSGPGQYSYEQYF.